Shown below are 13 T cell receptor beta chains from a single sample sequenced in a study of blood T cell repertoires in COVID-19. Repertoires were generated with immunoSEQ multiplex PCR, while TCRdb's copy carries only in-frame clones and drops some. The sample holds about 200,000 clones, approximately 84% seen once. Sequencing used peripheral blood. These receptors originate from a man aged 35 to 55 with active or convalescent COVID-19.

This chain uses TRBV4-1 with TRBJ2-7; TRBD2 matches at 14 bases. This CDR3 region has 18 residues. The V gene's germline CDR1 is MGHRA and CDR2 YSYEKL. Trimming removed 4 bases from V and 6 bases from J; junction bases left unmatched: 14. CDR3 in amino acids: CASSLRLAGGPRGSEQYF. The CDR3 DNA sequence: TGCGCCAGCAGCCTCCGACTAGCGGGAGGGCCGAGGGGTAGCGAGCAGTACTTC.

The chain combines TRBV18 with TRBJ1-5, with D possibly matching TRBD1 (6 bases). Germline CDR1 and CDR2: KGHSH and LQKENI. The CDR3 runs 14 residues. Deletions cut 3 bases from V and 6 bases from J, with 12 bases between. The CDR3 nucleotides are TGTGCCAGCTCACCCGCGACAGGTAGTCAGCCCCAGCATTTT. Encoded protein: CASSPATGSQPQHF.

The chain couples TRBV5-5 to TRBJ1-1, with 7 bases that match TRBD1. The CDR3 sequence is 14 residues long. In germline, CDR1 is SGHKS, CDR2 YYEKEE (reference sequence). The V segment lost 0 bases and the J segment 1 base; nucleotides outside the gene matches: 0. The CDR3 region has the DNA TGTGCCAGCAGCTTGGGGACAGGGAACACTGAAGCTTTCTTT. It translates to CASSLGTGNTEAFF.

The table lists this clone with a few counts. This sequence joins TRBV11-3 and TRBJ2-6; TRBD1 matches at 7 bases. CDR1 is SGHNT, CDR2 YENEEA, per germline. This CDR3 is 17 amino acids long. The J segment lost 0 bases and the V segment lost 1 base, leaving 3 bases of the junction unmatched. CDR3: CASSLGDSFSGANVLTF. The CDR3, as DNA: TGTGCCAGCAGCTTAGGGGACAGTTTCTCTGGGGCCAACGTCCTGACTTTC.

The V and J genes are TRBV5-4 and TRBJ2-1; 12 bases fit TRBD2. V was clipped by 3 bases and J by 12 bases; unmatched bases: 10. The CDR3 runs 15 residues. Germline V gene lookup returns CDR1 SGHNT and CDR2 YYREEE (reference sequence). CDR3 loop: CASSSETSGGPRQFF. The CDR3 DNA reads TGTGCCAGCAGCTCAGAGACTAGCGGGGGACCTAGGCAGTTCTTC. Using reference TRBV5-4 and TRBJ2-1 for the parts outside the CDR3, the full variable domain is ETGVTQSPTHLIKTRGQQVTLRCSSQSGHNTVSWYQQALGQGPQFIFQYYREEENGRGNFPPRFSGLQFPNYSSELNVNALELDDSALYLCASSSETSGGPRQFFGPGTRLTVL.

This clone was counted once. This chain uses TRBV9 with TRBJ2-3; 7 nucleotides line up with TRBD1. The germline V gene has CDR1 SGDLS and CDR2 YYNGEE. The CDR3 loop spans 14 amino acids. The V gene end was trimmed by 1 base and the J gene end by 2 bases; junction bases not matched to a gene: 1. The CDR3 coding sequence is TGTGCCAGCAGCGTACAGGGGGTCACAGATACGCAGTATTTT. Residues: CASSVQGVTDTQYF.

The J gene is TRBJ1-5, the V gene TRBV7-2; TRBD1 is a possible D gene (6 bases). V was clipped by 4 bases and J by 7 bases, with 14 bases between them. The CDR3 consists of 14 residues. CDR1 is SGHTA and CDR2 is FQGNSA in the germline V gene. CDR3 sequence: CASSSGAGDQPQHF. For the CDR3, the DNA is TGTGCCAGCAGCTCCGGGGCAGGGGACCAGCCCCAGCATTTT. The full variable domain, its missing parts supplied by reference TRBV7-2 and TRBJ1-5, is GAGVSQSPSNKVTEKGKDVELRCDPISGHTALYWYRQSLGQGLEFLIYFQGNSAPDKSGLPSDRFSAERTGGSVSTLTIQRTQQEDSAVYLCASSSGAGDQPQHFGDGTRLSIL.

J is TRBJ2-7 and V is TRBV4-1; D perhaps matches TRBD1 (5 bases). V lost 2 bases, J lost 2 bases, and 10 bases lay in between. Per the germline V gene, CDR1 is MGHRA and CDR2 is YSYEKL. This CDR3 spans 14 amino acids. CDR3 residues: CASSQLDRAYEQYF. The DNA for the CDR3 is TGCGCCAGCAGCCAACTTGACAGAGCCTACGAGCAGTACTTC.

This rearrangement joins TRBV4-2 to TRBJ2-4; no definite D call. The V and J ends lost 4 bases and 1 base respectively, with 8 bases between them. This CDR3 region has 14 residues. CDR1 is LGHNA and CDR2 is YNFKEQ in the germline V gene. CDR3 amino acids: CASSRDVAKNIQYF. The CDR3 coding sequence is TGTGCCAGCAGCCGAGACGTGGCCAAAAACATTCAGTACTTC.

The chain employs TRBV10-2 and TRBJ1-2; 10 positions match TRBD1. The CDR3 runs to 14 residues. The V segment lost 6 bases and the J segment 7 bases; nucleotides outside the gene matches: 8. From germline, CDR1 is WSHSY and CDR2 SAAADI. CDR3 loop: CASSPGQGVGGYTF. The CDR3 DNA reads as TGCGCCAGCAGCCCCGGACAGGGGGTTGGTGGCTACACCTTC.

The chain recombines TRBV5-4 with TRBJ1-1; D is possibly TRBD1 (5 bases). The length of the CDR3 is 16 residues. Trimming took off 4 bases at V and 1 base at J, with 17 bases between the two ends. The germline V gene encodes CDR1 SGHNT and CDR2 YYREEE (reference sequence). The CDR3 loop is CASSPQGAGGNTEAFF. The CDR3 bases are TGTGCCAGCAGCCCTCAAGGGGCAGGTGGGAACACTGAAGCTTTCTTT.

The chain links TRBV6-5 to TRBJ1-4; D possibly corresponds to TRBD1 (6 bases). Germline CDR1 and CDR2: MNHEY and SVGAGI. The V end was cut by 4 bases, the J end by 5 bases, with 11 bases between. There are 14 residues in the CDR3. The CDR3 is CASSFDRSNEKLFF. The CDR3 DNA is TGTGCCAGCAGTTTCGACAGGAGCAATGAAAAACTGTTTTTT.

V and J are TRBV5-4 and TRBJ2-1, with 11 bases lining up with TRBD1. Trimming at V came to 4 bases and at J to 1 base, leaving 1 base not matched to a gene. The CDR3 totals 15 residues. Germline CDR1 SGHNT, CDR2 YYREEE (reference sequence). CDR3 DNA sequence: TGTGCCAGCAGCGGGACAGGGGGGTCCTACAATGAGCAGTTCTTC. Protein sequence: CASSGTGGSYNEQFF.